Following are 20 T cell receptor beta chains from one sample sequenced in a study of identical twins. A single record per CDR3 protein comes from TCRdb applying MiXCR to the 5' RACE reads. The repertoire consists of about 570,000 distinct CDR3 sequences, with 9.6% occurring once and the leading ten covering approximately 3.2%. The data also belong to a second study, concerning yellow fever vaccine responses in identical twins.

The specimen was PBMCs. The receptor source for this set is a woman younger than 35 in good health.

The V gene is TRBV9, the J gene TRBJ1-1; 10 positions agree with TRBD1. The germline V gene encodes CDR1 SGDLS and CDR2 YYNGEE. Trimming took 0 bases from V and 11 from J; bases not matched to a gene: 4. The CDR3 runs 13 residues. CDR3 loop: CASSVEGTGDAFF. The CDR3 bases are TGTGCCAGCAGCGTAGAAGGGACAGGGGACGCTTTCTTT.

This clonotype came up many times. J is TRBJ2-1 and V is TRBV3-1; D might be TRBD1 (5 bases). CDR1 and CDR2 from the germline V gene are LGHDT and YNNKEL (reference sequence). V lost 1 base and J 6 bases, leaving 7 bases between the germline ends. The CDR3 totals 13 residues. The CDR3 DNA sequence: TGTGCCAGCAGCCAAGCCCAGGGCAATGAGCAGTTCTTC. It yields the protein CASSQAQGNEQFF.

In its sample, this clonotype was seen many times. The chain recombines TRBV11-2 with TRBJ2-4, with 7 bases lining up with TRBD2. This CDR3 region has 17 residues. Per germline, CDR1 SGHAT and CDR2 FQNNGV. The junction had 14 bases not matched to a gene; V was cut back by 0 bases and J by 9 bases. The CDR3 sequence: CASSLEVAGAPGGIQYF. In DNA form, the CDR3 reads TGTGCCAGCAGCTTAGAGGTTGCGGGAGCTCCGGGGGGCATTCAGTACTTC.

This clonotype was recorded at least ten times. The CDR3 sequence: CASSQGGSSGANVLTF. The CDR3 DNA sequence: TGTGCCAGCAGCCAAGGCGGGTCCTCTGGGGCCAACGTCCTGACTTTC. The chain joins TRBV4-2 to TRBJ2-6; tentatively, D is TRBD2 (5 bases). V was clipped by 1 base and J by 0 bases, with 7 bases between them. This CDR3 spans 16 amino acids. Germline V lookup: CDR1 LGHNA, CDR2 YNFKEQ.

V gene TRBV7-2 combines with J gene TRBJ2-1; D remains unclear. Trimming took 0 bases from V and 8 from J, leaving 11 bases between them. This CDR3 region has 14 residues. Germline values: CDR1 SGHTA, CDR2 FQGNSA. The CDR3 DNA reads TGTGCCAGCAGCTTAGCCCCCGCGGTGGATGAGCAGTTCTTC. This gives the protein CASSLAPAVDEQFF.

This clonotype has only a few counts. The V gene is TRBV27, the J gene TRBJ2-1, with D maybe TRBD2 (6 bases). This CDR3 is built from 14 residues. Germline assignment: CDR1 MNHEY and CDR2 SMNVEV (reference sequence). Trimming took off 3 bases at V and 8 bases at J, with 14 bases between the two ends. In nucleotides, the CDR3 is TGTGCCAGCAGTTTCCCCCGACCGGGGGATGAGCAGTTCTTC. This gives the protein CASSFPRPGDEQFF.

This clonotype has at least ten counts. The V call is TRBV12-3 or TRBV12-4, the J call TRBJ2-5; 11 bases are shared with TRBD2. This CDR3 is 15 amino acids long. With V trimmed by 3 bases and J by 3 bases, 3 bases remained unmatched. For the CDR3, the DNA is TGTGCCAGCAGTTTTGTAGCGGGAGGGGAAGAGACCCAGTACTTC. It translates to CASSFVAGGEETQYF.

This clonotype was observed a few times. This sequence joins TRBV28 and TRBJ1-2; TRBD1 is a possible D gene (6 bases). This CDR3 spans 16 amino acids. Germline CDR1 is MDHEN and CDR2 is SYDVKM. V lost 4 bases and J 7 bases, leaving 22 bases between the germline ends. CDR3 sequence (DNA): TGTGCCAGCAGTTCACCACTTTATGGGGCCAGGGGTGGCTACACCTTC. Translation: CASSSPLYGARGGYTF.

This clonotype was seen a handful of times. This sequence joins TRBV29-1 and TRBJ1-2; 9 bases map to TRBD1. V shed 6 bases, J shed 6 bases, and the junction held 8 bases outside the gene matches. CDR1 SQVTM and CDR2 ANQGSEA come from the germline V gene. The CDR3 runs 13 residues. CDR3 amino acids: CSVRDRAPDGYTF. As DNA, the CDR3 is TGCAGCGTCCGGGACAGGGCACCAGATGGCTACACCTTC.

The V call is TRBV7-2, the J call TRBJ2-1, with TRBD2 identical over 16 bases. The CDR3 has 16 amino acids. Germline V gives CDR1 SGHTA, CDR2 FQGNSA. V lost 3 bases and J lost 9; bases outside the gene matches: 5. In DNA form, the CDR3 reads TGTGCCAGCAGCTTGGGACTAGCGGGAGGGCCGGGTGAGCAGTTCTTC. This sequence encodes CASSLGLAGGPGEQFF.

This clonotype was seen a handful of times. The chain has TRBV27 and TRBJ2-2; tentatively, D is TRBD2 (5 bases). The CDR3 totals 16 residues. Trimming took off 3 bases at V and 5 bases at J, with 16 bases between the two ends. Germline V gene data show CDR1 as MNHEY and CDR2 as SMNVEV (reference sequence). The CDR3 reads CASSFLISAGTGELFF. The CDR3 DNA reads as TGTGCCAGCAGTTTTCTCATTAGCGCCGGGACCGGGGAGCTGTTTTTT.

This clonotype was observed many times. V usage is TRBV7-2 and J usage is TRBJ2-7; D gene ambiguous. There are 13 residues in the CDR3. CDR1 and CDR2 (germline): SGHTA, FQGNSA. The V end lost 5 bases, the J end lost 2 bases, and 10 bases lay between the germline ends. CDR3 coding DNA: TGTGCCAGCAGCCTCGACAACCCCTACGAGCAGTACTTC. This sequence encodes CASSLDNPYEQYF.

This clonotype was counted a few times. The chain links TRBV27 to TRBJ2-5; no reliable D call. Trimming removed 5 bases at V and 7 bases at J, with 8 bases between. CDR3 size: 11 residues. Per germline, CDR1 MNHEY and CDR2 SMNVEV (reference sequence). The CDR3 region is CASSPPGTQYF. CDR3 coding DNA: TGTGCCAGCAGTCCCCCGGGGACCCAGTACTTC.

J is TRBJ2-1 and V is TRBV6-2 or TRBV6-3; tentatively, D is TRBD2 (10 bases). V lost 7 bases and J lost 0, with 34 bases in between. The CDR3 is 22 residues long. The germline gives CDR1 MNHEY, CDR2 SVGEGT. The DNA of the CDR3 is TGTGCCAGCAACCTCGGGACAGGGCCCAGCGGGAGGGCGAGTAGCTCCTACAATGAGCAGTTCTTC. Its translation: CASNLGTGPSGRASSSYNEQFF.

The rearrangement links TRBV5-1 to TRBJ2-7, with D unresolved. The DNA end is a closer match to TRBJ2-1, so the J assignment may be wrong. The CDR3 covers 14 residues. CDR1 SGHRS and CDR2 YFSETQ come from the germline V gene. This chain's CDR3 is CASSLYSETYEQFF. CDR3 bases: TGCGCCAGCAGCTTGTACAGTGAGACCTACGAGCAGTTCTTC.

This clonotype was counted many times. This sequence joins TRBV18 and TRBJ2-1; TRBD1 matches at 10 bases. Per the germline V gene, CDR1 is KGHSH and CDR2 is LQKENI. This CDR3 has 16 amino acids. Trimming cost V 3 bases and J 2 bases; bases outside gene matches: 4. The CDR3: CASSPPTGGAYNEQFF. The CDR3 nucleotides read TGTGCCAGCTCACCCCCGACAGGGGGCGCCTACAATGAGCAGTTCTTC.

A few counts support this clonotype. V is TRBV5-4 and J is TRBJ1-2; the D gene is possibly TRBD1 (6 bases). The V end was cut by 3 bases, the J end by 7 bases, with 13 bases between. The CDR3 runs 13 residues. Germline V gives CDR1 SGHNT, CDR2 YYREEE (reference sequence). The CDR3 nucleotides read TGTGCCAGCAGCTCACCAGGGGTGCGTGGCTACACCTTC. Protein product: CASSSPGVRGYTF.

The DNA of the CDR3 is TGCAGGCTAGCGGGGGGCGCCCAAGAGACCCAGTACTTC. Translation gives CRLAGGAQETQYF. The chain links TRBV20-1 to TRBJ2-5, with TRBD2 matching over 11 bases. In germline, CDR1 is DFQATT, CDR2 SNEGSKA (reference sequence). There are 13 residues in the CDR3.

There are many counts of this clonotype. This chain uses TRBV12-3 or TRBV12-4 with TRBJ1-2, with unresolved D. The V end was cut by 5 bases, the J end by 8 bases, with 12 bases between. The CDR3 runs 12 residues. As DNA, the CDR3 is TGTGCCAGCAGTCCGACACCTAGAGGCTACACCTTC. Protein product: CASSPTPRGYTF.

At least ten counts were recorded for this clonotype. This chain links TRBV20-1 with TRBJ2-2, with TRBD2 matching over 13 bases. The CDR3 extends over 14 amino acids. CDR1 and CDR2 (germline): DFQATT, SNEGSKA (reference sequence). With V trimmed by 6 bases and J by 7 bases, 5 bases remained unmatched. CDR3 region: CSATSGRAVGELFF. The CDR3 DNA is TGCAGTGCCACTAGCGGGAGGGCCGTCGGGGAGCTGTTTTTT.